This TCR beta chain was captured in a study of T cell responses to AZD1222 COVID-19 vaccine (dated by TCRdb to the early 2020s). At the level of the whole study: A total of about 230 trial participants underwent TCR sequencing, of whom 200 to 220 received two doses of AZD1222 and roughly 25 received two doses of the MenACWY control vaccine. Enrollment into the trials was organized by age into subgroups of 18-55, 56-69 and 70-plus years, and those subgroups contained roughly 140, 27 and 60 TCR-sequenced participants, respectively.

The CDR3 regions of human TCRbeta chains were analyzed by immunosequencing. The authors' analysis ran thus. Repertoire TCRs were matched against a reference library of SARS-CoV-2-specific TCRs generated with the MIRA antigen-specificity platform. Breadth was defined as the fraction of unique TCRs that were SARS-CoV-2-associated, and depth was defined as the fraction of total T cells that were SARS-CoV-2-associated. Using the MIRA data, each spike-specific TCR was mapped to the spike region that the TCR reacts to and placed in a CD4 or CD8 class. Log10-transformed breadth and depth values were compared by one-way ANOVA with Sidak's multiple comparisons tests. TCRdb took this table from immuneACCESS and kept in-frame rearrangements with V and J called. Such tables lack part of the clones; where checked against another copy, unresolved V genes explain under half of the gap, and the rest is unexplained. Clone size and the V and J calls come from that table; the DNA yielded D and trimming. Here the sample has approximately 190,000 clones; 85% to 95% occur a single time. Clones ranked in the top ten supply approximately 1% of the sample.

In regard to this clone: This clone's antigen is unknown. The input lacks base qualities; no much larger clone sits a single base away.

Paper-wide results and their limitations: Conclusions about previously exposed vaccinees are limited because only a handful of AZD1222 recipients were SARS-CoV-2 seropositive at baseline. A significant rise in spike-specific TCR breadth and depth was observed after two AZD1222 doses relative to day 0 and relative to MenACWY recipients. The 56-69-year group was small, and its depth increase did not reach significance, likely because of low power. Epitopes outside the regions mutated in the B.1.351 and B.1.1.7 variants were reportedly recognized by nearly half of the unique spike-specific TCRs. No day 14 peak-response samples were available, so repertoires were characterized only after the peak T cell response. The whole spike protein was spanned by vaccine-associated CD4 TCRs, and dominant responses were seen in regions 160-218 and 743-854. Most participants were white British and females outnumbered males, and the authors suggested that clonal diversity may have been underestimated.

Reading the label with the study, this specimen's time point is: about 28 days (+/-7) after the second vaccine dose. AZD1222 recipients whose second dose came at about 4 weeks and those whose second dose came at about 12 weeks were combined into one group, since spike-specific TCR depth and breadth did not differ between the two schedules. Vaccinee samples came from UK trials COV001 and COV002, including a single-blind randomized controlled phase 2/3 trial of AZD1222 (ChAdOx1 nCoV-19) in healthy adults. Trial participant PBMC samples were collected at day 0 and day 28 after the second dose for TCRbeta chain sequencing. Including cysteine and phenylalanine, the CDR3 has 15 amino acids. The DNA shown is the 45-base CDR3, in frame from base 1. V is pared back by 0 bases and J by 2 bases, with 10 bases lying between the germline termini. The germline V gene (reference sequence) gives CDR1 as LNHDA and CDR2 as SQIVND.

This receptor was identified in an adult who received the AZD1222 COVID-19 vaccine. Here the chain combines TRBV19 and TRBJ2-5; the D gene remains uncertain. This sample comprised peripheral blood, obtained 28 days after the second AZD1222 dose. The bases read TGTGCCAGTAGTATAGACCTGATAAAGCAAGAGACCCAGTACTTC. This codes for CASSIDLIKQETQYF.